The rows below give T cell receptor beta chains drawn from one sample of a study of T-cell reconstitution after alpha-beta-depleted transplantation in children. Each CDR3 protein is one row after TCRdb ran MiXCR on the PCR reads. The sample has nearly 200,000 distinct CDR3 sequences, 6.3% seen once. Sequences were derived from PBMCs, sampled before TCRalphabeta/CD19-depleted stem cell transplant. These receptor sequences come from a girl less than two years old with combined immunodeficiency, due to receive a stem cell transplant. Each CDR3 is given with its conserved first and last residue. Each record gives: D gene, V gene, CDR3 length, J gene, clone size, CDR3 protein, CDR3 DNA. D genes are given only for firm matches. Clone size, where shown, is once, few, many, or a class for clones that have expanded.

d_call: .
v_call: TRBV6-2/TRBV6-3
cdr3_length: 11
j_call: TRBJ2-2
clone_size: many
cdr3_aa: CASSRGGELFF
cdr3_nt: TGTGCCAGCAGTCGGGGCGGGGAGCTGTTTTTT

d_call: .
v_call: TRBV7-3
cdr3_length: 15
j_call: TRBJ2-1
clone_size: .
cdr3_aa: CASSLSGDGYNEQFF
cdr3_nt: TGTGCCAGCAGCTTAAGCGGGGACGGTTACAATGAGCAGTTCTTC

d_call: TRBD2
v_call: TRBV10-3
cdr3_length: 13
j_call: TRBJ2-1
clone_size: many
cdr3_aa: CAISDTSGYEQFF
cdr3_nt: TGTGCCATCAGTGATACTAGCGGTTATGAGCAGTTCTTC

d_call: .
v_call: TRBV6-5
cdr3_length: 14
j_call: TRBJ1-2
clone_size: many
cdr3_aa: CASSSWESPGGYTF
cdr3_nt: TGTGCCAGCAGTTCCTGGGAGTCCCCGGGGGGCTACACCTTC

d_call: TRBD2
v_call: TRBV27
cdr3_length: 17
j_call: TRBJ2-1
clone_size: many
cdr3_aa: CASSQASGGVKDNEQFF
cdr3_nt: TGTGCCAGCAGCCAAGCTAGCGGGGGGGTCAAGGACAATGAGCAGTTCTTC

d_call: .
v_call: TRBV7-9
cdr3_length: 15
j_call: TRBJ2-7
clone_size: few
cdr3_aa: CASISGHLPTYEQYF
cdr3_nt: TGTGCCAGCATCTCTGGACACCTTCCAACCTACGAGCAGTACTTC

d_call: .
v_call: TRBV12-3/TRBV12-4
cdr3_length: 14
j_call: TRBJ1-3
clone_size: few
cdr3_aa: CASSLAGIGNTIYF
cdr3_nt: TGTGCCAGCAGTTTAGCAGGGATCGGAAACACCATATATTTT

d_call: TRBD2
v_call: TRBV7-2
cdr3_length: 16
j_call: TRBJ2-5
clone_size: many
cdr3_aa: CASSSGLAGVAETQYF
cdr3_nt: TGTGCCAGCAGTTCCGGACTAGCGGGGGTGGCAGAGACCCAGTACTTC

d_call: .
v_call: TRBV29-1
cdr3_length: 17
j_call: TRBJ1-2
clone_size: many
cdr3_aa: CSVESPPDPRANYGYTF
cdr3_nt: TGCAGCGTTGAGAGTCCGCCGGACCCAAGGGCTAACTATGGCTACACCTTC

d_call: .
v_call: TRBV4-1
cdr3_length: 16
j_call: TRBJ2-3
clone_size: many
cdr3_aa: CASSQTPGVWGDTQYF
cdr3_nt: TGCGCCAGCAGCCAAACCCCAGGGGTTTGGGGAGATACGCAGTATTTT

d_call: TRBD2
v_call: TRBV4-3
cdr3_length: 16
j_call: TRBJ2-3
clone_size: many
cdr3_aa: CASSQDGLAGTDTQYF
cdr3_nt: TGCGCCAGCAGCCAAGATGGACTAGCGGGCACAGATACGCAGTATTTT

d_call: TRBD1
v_call: TRBV5-1
cdr3_length: 16
j_call: TRBJ2-1
clone_size: many
cdr3_aa: CASRPNMDRLYNEQFF
cdr3_nt: TGCGCCAGCAGGCCGAATATGGACAGGTTATACAATGAGCAGTTCTTC

d_call: TRBD2
v_call: TRBV4-1
cdr3_length: 19
j_call: TRBJ2-1
clone_size: .
cdr3_aa: CASSQEAGLGIGSYNEQFF
cdr3_nt: TGCGCCAGCAGCCAAGAAGCCGGACTAGGAATTGGATCCTACAATGAGCAGTTCTTC

d_call: TRBD2
v_call: TRBV24-1
cdr3_length: 16
j_call: TRBJ2-3
clone_size: many
cdr3_aa: CATSDPTGGPTDTQYF
cdr3_nt: TGTGCCACCAGTGACCCAACGGGGGGGCCCACAGATACGCAGTATTTT

d_call: TRBD1
v_call: TRBV7-9
cdr3_length: 16
j_call: TRBJ1-6
clone_size: many
cdr3_aa: CASSPRQGGNNSPLHF
cdr3_nt: TGTGCCAGCAGCCCGCGACAGGGCGGGAATAATTCACCCCTCCACTTT

d_call: .
v_call: TRBV20-1
cdr3_length: 13
j_call: TRBJ2-7
clone_size: many
cdr3_aa: CSARSPETYEQYF
cdr3_nt: TGCAGTGCTAGGTCTCCAGAGACCTACGAGCAGTACTTC

d_call: TRBD2
v_call: TRBV15
cdr3_length: 15
j_call: TRBJ2-7
clone_size: many
cdr3_aa: CATRVLAGDSYEQYF
cdr3_nt: TGTGCCACCAGAGTACTAGCGGGGGACTCCTACGAGCAGTACTTC

d_call: .
v_call: TRBV6-5
cdr3_length: 17
j_call: TRBJ2-2
clone_size: many
cdr3_aa: CASSYSWEAENTGELFF
cdr3_nt: TGTGCCAGCAGTTACTCGTGGGAAGCGGAGAACACCGGGGAGCTGTTTTTT

d_call: .
v_call: TRBV7-2
cdr3_length: 12
j_call: TRBJ2-5
clone_size: many
cdr3_aa: CASSLARRSQYF
cdr3_nt: TGTGCCAGCAGCTTAGCGAGACGCTCCCAGTACTTC

d_call: .
v_call: TRBV7-2
cdr3_length: 14
j_call: TRBJ2-7
clone_size: many
cdr3_aa: CASSLGGKQYEQYF
cdr3_nt: TGTGCCAGCAGCTTAGGGGGGAAACAATACGAGCAGTACTTC

d_call: .
v_call: TRBV19
cdr3_length: 13
j_call: TRBJ2-1
clone_size: many
cdr3_aa: CASSMSMLNEQFF
cdr3_nt: TGTGCCAGTAGTATGTCCATGTTGAATGAGCAGTTCTTC

d_call: .
v_call: TRBV7-2
cdr3_length: 14
j_call: TRBJ2-7
clone_size: few
cdr3_aa: CASSLQHSSDEQYF
cdr3_nt: TGTGCCAGCAGCTTACAGCACAGCTCCGACGAGCAGTACTTC

d_call: TRBD2
v_call: TRBV10-3
cdr3_length: 15
j_call: TRBJ2-1
clone_size: many
cdr3_aa: CAISLGLAGDNEQFF
cdr3_nt: TGTGCCATCAGCCTGGGACTAGCGGGAGACAATGAGCAGTTCTTC

d_call: .
v_call: TRBV9
cdr3_length: 14
j_call: TRBJ2-5
clone_size: many
cdr3_aa: CASSVVGGLETQYF
cdr3_nt: TGTGCCAGCAGCGTAGTCGGGGGTTTGGAGACCCAGTACTTC

d_call: .
v_call: TRBV14
cdr3_length: 16
j_call: TRBJ2-1
clone_size: .
cdr3_aa: CASSQASVPRYNEQFF
cdr3_nt: TGTGCCAGCAGCCAAGCGTCGGTTCCCCGCTACAATGAGCAGTTCTTC

d_call: TRBD1
v_call: TRBV11-3
cdr3_length: 19
j_call: TRBJ2-4
clone_size: .
cdr3_aa: CASSLSRDRGPVAKNIQYF
cdr3_nt: TGTGCCAGCAGCTTATCCCGGGACAGGGGTCCCGTAGCCAAAAACATTCAGTACTTC

d_call: .
v_call: TRBV6-2/TRBV6-3
cdr3_length: 16
j_call: TRBJ2-1
clone_size: many
cdr3_aa: CASSYPGGTGGNEQFF
cdr3_nt: TGTGCCAGCAGTTACCCCGGGGGAACAGGTGGCAATGAGCAGTTCTTC

d_call: TRBD2
v_call: TRBV3-1
cdr3_length: 16
j_call: TRBJ2-1
clone_size: many
cdr3_aa: CASSQEGGDSYNEQFF
cdr3_nt: TGTGCCAGCAGCCAAGAGGGGGGGGACTCCTACAATGAGCAGTTCTTC

d_call: TRBD1
v_call: TRBV7-8
cdr3_length: 14
j_call: TRBJ1-2
clone_size: many
cdr3_aa: CASSSDRVGHGYTF
cdr3_nt: TGTGCCAGCAGCTCCGACAGGGTAGGACATGGCTACACCTTC

d_call: TRBD1
v_call: TRBV11-1
cdr3_length: 18
j_call: TRBJ2-2
clone_size: many
cdr3_aa: CASSLAVGDSGNTGELFF
cdr3_nt: TGTGCCAGCAGCTTAGCGGTCGGGGACAGCGGAAACACCGGGGAGCTGTTTTTT

d_call: .
v_call: TRBV29-1
cdr3_length: 14
j_call: TRBJ2-2
clone_size: .
cdr3_aa: CSVLGLANTGELFF
cdr3_nt: TGCAGCGTTCTAGGGTTGGCGAACACCGGGGAGCTGTTTTTT

d_call: TRBD1
v_call: TRBV7-8
cdr3_length: 16
j_call: TRBJ2-7
clone_size: .
cdr3_aa: CASSLNGVGQGYEQYF
cdr3_nt: TGTGCCAGCAGCTTAAATGGGGTGGGACAGGGCTACGAGCAGTACTTC

d_call: .
v_call: TRBV7-2
cdr3_length: 12
j_call: TRBJ2-3
clone_size: many
cdr3_aa: CASSRWGDTQYF
cdr3_nt: TGTGCCAGCAGCCGTTGGGGGGATACGCAGTATTTT

d_call: TRBD2
v_call: TRBV9
cdr3_length: 15
j_call: TRBJ2-1
clone_size: many
cdr3_aa: CASSVTRGGYNEQFF
cdr3_nt: TGTGCCAGCAGCGTAACCCGGGGGGGCTACAATGAGCAGTTCTTC

d_call: .
v_call: TRBV12-3/TRBV12-4
cdr3_length: 15
j_call: TRBJ2-5
clone_size: many
cdr3_aa: CASSHGYSTVETQYF
cdr3_nt: TGTGCCAGCAGTCACGGGTATTCGACTGTAGAGACCCAGTACTTC

d_call: TRBD2
v_call: TRBV12-3/TRBV12-4
cdr3_length: 16
j_call: TRBJ2-2
clone_size: many
cdr3_aa: CASSFIAGPNTGELFF
cdr3_nt: TGTGCCAGCAGTTTCATAGCGGGACCGAACACCGGGGAGCTGTTTTTT

d_call: TRBD2
v_call: TRBV2
cdr3_length: 14
j_call: TRBJ2-2
clone_size: few
cdr3_aa: CASIGRGGTGELFF
cdr3_nt: TGTGCCAGCATCGGGCGGGGGGGCACCGGGGAGCTGTTTTTT

d_call: .
v_call: TRBV9
cdr3_length: 16
j_call: TRBJ2-7
clone_size: many
cdr3_aa: CASSVAPGLGSYEQYF
cdr3_nt: TGTGCCAGCAGCGTAGCTCCAGGACTTGGCTCCTACGAGCAGTACTTC

d_call: .
v_call: TRBV20-1
cdr3_length: 12
j_call: TRBJ2-1
clone_size: many
cdr3_aa: CSAREGGVEQFF
cdr3_nt: TGCAGTGCTAGAGAAGGGGGAGTTGAGCAGTTCTTC

d_call: .
v_call: TRBV29-1
cdr3_length: 12
j_call: TRBJ2-7
clone_size: many
cdr3_aa: CSVEDGVYEQYF
cdr3_nt: TGCAGCGTTGAGGACGGAGTCTACGAGCAGTACTTC

d_call: .
v_call: TRBV12-3/TRBV12-4
cdr3_length: 13
j_call: TRBJ2-5
clone_size: many
cdr3_aa: CANSFDTEETQYF
cdr3_nt: TGTGCCAACAGTTTCGACACAGAAGAGACCCAGTACTTC